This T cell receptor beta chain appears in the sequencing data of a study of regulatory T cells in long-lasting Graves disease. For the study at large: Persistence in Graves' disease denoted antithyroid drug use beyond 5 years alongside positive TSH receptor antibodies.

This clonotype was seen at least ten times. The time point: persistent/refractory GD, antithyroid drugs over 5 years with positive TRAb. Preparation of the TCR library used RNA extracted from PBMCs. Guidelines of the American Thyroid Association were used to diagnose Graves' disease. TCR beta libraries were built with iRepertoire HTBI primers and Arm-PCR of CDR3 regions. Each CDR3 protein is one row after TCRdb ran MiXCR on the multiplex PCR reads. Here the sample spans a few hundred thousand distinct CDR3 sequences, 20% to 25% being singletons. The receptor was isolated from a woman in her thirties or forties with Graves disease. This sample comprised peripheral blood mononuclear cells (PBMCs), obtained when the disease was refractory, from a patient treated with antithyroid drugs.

The CDR3 nucleotides are TGCAGCGGATGGGACAGGGGGGTATTATCAGAGACCCAGTACTTC. Amino acids: CSGWDRGVLSETQYF. This chain connects TRBV29-1 to TRBJ2-5; 11 bases match TRBD1. Looked up from germline, CDR1 is SQVTM and CDR2 is ANQGSEA. The CDR3 is 15 residues long. V lost 7 bases to trimming and J lost 4 bases; unmatched junction nucleotides: 11.